This T cell receptor beta chain was identified during a study of CD8+CD57+ T cells in acquired aplastic anemia. Genomic DNA, the template, was used for profiling of the TCR beta VDJ and CDR3. One entry per CDR3 protein, called by TCRdb with MiXCR from the reads. The repertoire holds 400,000 to 450,000 distinct CDR3 sequences, with 55% to 75% as singletons. Whole-study results and caveats: There were fewer than 35 CD8+ CDR3 sequences that occurred in both patients and controls.

This clonotype was seen just once. Its specificity is not known. Its ends do not fully match the called genes, so a read error is possible. The sample was sorted CD4+, CD8+, or CD8+CD57+ T cells (not recorded which) from PBMCs. The receptor's source is a human donor in good health, serving as a control.

The DNA for the CDR3 is TGTGCCAGCAGCATAGCGTCATCTGGGGAGACCAAGTACTTC. This encodes CASSIASSGETKYF. The chain joins TRBV7-3 to TRBJ2-5, with a tentative D call TRBD2 (5 bases). CDR1 and CDR2 (germline): SGHTA, FQGTGA. The CDR3 spans 14 residues.